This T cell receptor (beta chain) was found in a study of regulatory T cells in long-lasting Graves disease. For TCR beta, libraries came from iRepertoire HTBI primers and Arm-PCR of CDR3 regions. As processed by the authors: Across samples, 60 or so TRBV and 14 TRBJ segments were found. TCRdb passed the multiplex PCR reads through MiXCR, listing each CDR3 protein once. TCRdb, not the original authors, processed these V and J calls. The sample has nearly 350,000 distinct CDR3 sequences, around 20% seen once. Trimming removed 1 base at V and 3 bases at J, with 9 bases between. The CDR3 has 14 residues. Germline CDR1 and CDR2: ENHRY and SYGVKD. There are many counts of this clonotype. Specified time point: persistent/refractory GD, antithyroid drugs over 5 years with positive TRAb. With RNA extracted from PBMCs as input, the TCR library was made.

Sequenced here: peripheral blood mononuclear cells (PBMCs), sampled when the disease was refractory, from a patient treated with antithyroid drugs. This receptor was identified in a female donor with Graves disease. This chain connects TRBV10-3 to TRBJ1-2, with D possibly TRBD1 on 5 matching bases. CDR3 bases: TGTGCCATCAGTGAGTGGAGGGACCACTATGGCTACACCTTC. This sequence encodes CAISEWRDHYGYTF.